Presented here are 21 T cell receptor beta chains from one specimen sequenced in a study of CD8+CD57+ T cells in acquired aplastic anemia. Profiling that covered TCR beta VDJ and CDR3 relied on genomic DNA as its template. Each CDR3 protein gets one entry after TCRdb re-called the reads with MiXCR. In the table there are 90,000 to 130,000 distinct CDR3 sequences, around half of which are singletons. The specimen sequenced was sorted CD4+, CD8+, or CD8+CD57+ T cells (not recorded which) from PBMCs. Receptors were obtained from a human donor in good health, serving as a control.

CDR3 in DNA: TGTGCCAGCAGCGGGGACAGGGACTCTGGAAACACCTTC. Translating gives CASSGDRDSGNTF. The V gene is TRBV2, the J gene TRBJ1-2; 9 bases fit TRBD1. This CDR3 is 13 amino acids long. CDR1 is SNHLY and CDR2 is FYNNEI in the germline V gene. The J segment lost 12 bases and the V segment lost 6 bases, leaving 11 bases of the junction unmatched.

This clonotype appeared many times. This rearrangement joins TRBV29-1 to TRBJ2-5; D is possibly TRBD2 (6 bases). The CDR3 runs 16 residues. CDR1 and CDR2 from the germline V gene are SQVTM and ANQGSEA. V was clipped by 2 bases and J by 1 base, with 17 bases between them. The CDR3 sequence: CSVENPGLGTQETQYF. The CDR3 DNA sequence: TGCAGCGTTGAAAACCCGGGACTGGGTACCCAAGAGACCCAGTACTTC.

In this sample, this clonotype turned up once. The J gene is TRBJ2-5, the V gene TRBV19; 7 bases are a match to TRBD2. CDR3 length: 13 amino acids. Germline V lookup: CDR1 LNHDA, CDR2 SQIVND (reference sequence). The V and J ends lost 3 bases and 5 bases, in that order; junction bases with no gene match: 3. The CDR3 here is CASSMSGEETQYF. The DNA of the CDR3 is TGTGCCAGTAGTATGAGCGGGGAGGAGACCCAGTACTTC.

This clonotype was counted at least ten times. The J gene is TRBJ1-2, the V gene TRBV4-3; unclear D gene. In germline, CDR1 is LGHNA, CDR2 YSLEER. The CDR3 has 13 residues. V was cut by 1 base and J by 6 bases, with 9 bases left in between. CDR3: CASSQGGGNGYTF. CDR3 sequence (DNA): TGCGCCAGCAGCCAAGGAGGAGGGAATGGCTACACCTTC.

The chain combines TRBV10-2 with TRBJ2-3; 12 nucleotides line up with TRBD2. This CDR3 has 16 residues. Germline trimming cut 0 bases from V and 6 bases from J; bases unmatched to any gene: 4. Germline CDR1 is WSHSY and CDR2 is SAAADI. This CDR3 reads CASSESSSGGEDTQYF. Here the CDR3 DNA reads TGCGCCAGCAGTGAGTCTTCTAGCGGGGGGGAGGATACGCAGTATTTT.

This chain connects TRBV7-6 to TRBJ2-7, with D hard to call. CDR1 and CDR2 (germline): SGHVS, FNYEAQ. Trimming shortened V by 0 bases and J by 7 bases, and 10 bases separated the two germline ends. This CDR3 has 13 residues. CDR3 nucleotide sequence: TGTGCCAGCAGCTTAGCCCCTCCTGGTGAGCAGTACTTC. This codes for CASSLAPPGEQYF.

The rearrangement joins TRBV7-2 to TRBJ2-6; D is perhaps TRBD1 (5 bases). This CDR3 region has 15 residues. CDR1 is SGHTA and CDR2 is FQGNSA in the germline V gene. The germline V and J ends were trimmed by 5 bases and 3 bases, with 11 bases remaining between them. The CDR3 loop reads CASSRGAGGANVLTF. The CDR3 DNA is TGTGCCAGCAGCAGGGGCGCCGGTGGGGCCAACGTCCTGACTTTC.

This clonotype was seen many times. The chain joins TRBV19 to TRBJ2-7, with 9 bases that match TRBD2. CDR1 LNHDA and CDR2 SQIVND come from the germline V gene (reference sequence). The CDR3 has 16 residues. With 10 bases clipped from V and 1 base from J, the junction kept 14 bases outside the gene matches. This CDR3 is CATSPGSGGLSYEQYF. The CDR3 coding sequence is TGTGCCACTTCGCCTGGAAGCGGGGGGTTATCCTACGAGCAGTACTTC.

The rearrangement uses TRBV19 and TRBJ2-7, with a weak D call TRBD1 (6 bases). This CDR3 region has 13 residues. V lost 3 bases and J lost 7, with 13 bases in between. CDR1 is LNHDA and CDR2 is SQIVND in the germline V gene (reference sequence). CDR3 coding DNA: TGTGCCAGTAGTATTTCAGGGGTGGGGGAGCAGTACTTC. Translating it yields CASSISGVGEQYF.

The rearrangement joins TRBV25-1 to TRBJ1-2, with D unclear. V was cut by 7 bases and J by 2 bases, with 8 bases left in between. CDR3 size: 12 residues. In germline, CDR1 is MGHDK, CDR2 SYGVNS. The CDR3 reads CASKDGNYGYTF. In nucleotides, the CDR3 is TGTGCCAGCAAGGACGGAAACTATGGCTACACCTTC.

This clonotype was counted many times. The V gene is TRBV6-1, the J gene TRBJ2-3; a weak D match, TRBD1 (5 bases). The CDR3 loop spans 16 amino acids. Germline V lookup: CDR1 MNHNS, CDR2 SASEGT. V was trimmed by 8 bases and J by 2 bases, leaving 20 bases between them. CDR3 coding DNA: TGTGCCAGCCAGGGTTTTTTCAGCGCCTACACAGATACGCAGTATTTT. The encoded protein is CASQGFFSAYTDTQYF.

J is TRBJ2-7 and V is TRBV6-1; TRBD1 aligns across 7 bases. Germline CDR1 reads MNHNS; CDR2 reads SASEGT. The CDR3 length is 13 residues. Trimming at V came to 6 bases and at J to 3 bases, leaving 5 bases not matched to a gene. The DNA for the CDR3 is TGTGCCAGCAGACGAGACAGGGACTACGAGCAGTACTTC. Translated: CASRRDRDYEQYF.

The V call is TRBV7-9, the J call TRBJ1-2; tentatively, D is TRBD1 (6 bases). The V end was cut by 5 bases, the J end by 2 bases, with 12 bases between. Germline CDR1 SEHNR, CDR2 FQNEAQ (reference sequence). This CDR3 region has 14 residues. The CDR3 loop reads CASSRTEMNYGYTF. CDR3 sequence (DNA): TGTGCCAGCAGCCGGACAGAGATGAACTATGGCTACACCTTC.

This clonotype was counted ten times or more. This chain links TRBV7-9 with TRBJ1-1, with a possible D match to TRBD1 (5 bases). The ends were cut back, 5 bases at V and 3 bases at J, with 22 bases in the middle. The CDR3 spans 17 residues. The germline V gene has CDR1 SEHNR and CDR2 FQNEAQ (reference sequence). The CDR3 nucleotides read TGTGCCAGCAGCCCCGTCAGGGATGGGGGAAAGGACACTGAAGCTTTCTTT. Translated: CASSPVRDGGKDTEAFF.

This clonotype has ten or more counts. A much larger clone sits a single nucleotide away, making a read error possible. The rearrangement links TRBV19 to TRBJ1-2, with 7 bases lining up with TRBD1. CDR1 and CDR2 from the germline V gene are LNHDA and SQIVND (reference sequence). This CDR3 is 14 amino acids long. The CDR3 sequence is CGSRWDSSNYGYTF. For the CDR3, the DNA is TGTGGCAGTAGATGGGACAGTTCTAACTATGGCTACACCTTC.

The chain links TRBV4-3 to TRBJ2-3, with TRBD1 matching 9 bases. Germline CDR1 and CDR2: LGHNA and YSLEER. The CDR3 contains 16 residues. Trimming took 5 bases from V and 3 from J; bases not matched to a gene: 9. The CDR3: CASSFGTGFKTDTQYF. In DNA form, the CDR3 reads TGCGCCAGCAGCTTTGGGACAGGGTTCAAAACAGATACGCAGTATTTT.

This clonotype has at least ten counts. The rearrangement links TRBV6-1 to TRBJ2-5; D not resolved. This CDR3 contains 10 residues. Looked up from germline, CDR1 is MNHNS and CDR2 is SASEGT. Trimming removed 5 bases at V and 4 bases at J, with 2 bases between. CDR3 coding DNA: TGTGCCAGCAGTAGAGAGACCCAGTACTTC. It translates to CASSRETQYF.

The chain is built from TRBV7-9 and TRBJ2-7, with 9 bases that match TRBD1. The V and J ends lost 5 bases and 0 bases, in that order; junction bases with no gene match: 5. Germline CDR1 is SEHNR and CDR2 is FQNEAQ (reference sequence). This CDR3 region has 15 residues. The CDR3 sequence is CASSGGTGSSYEQYF. The CDR3 DNA reads TGTGCCAGCAGCGGCGGGACAGGGAGCTCCTACGAGCAGTACTTC.

This clonotype was seen more than once but under ten times. A much more abundant neighbour one base away suggests this may be a read error. No conserved phenylalanine or tryptophan ends this CDR3, so it is likely a read error. The V call is TRBV7-6, the J call TRBJ2-7, with a weak D call TRBD2 (5 bases). The V and J ends lost 2 bases and 5 bases respectively, with 13 bases between them. Germline V gene data show CDR1 as SGHVS and CDR2 as FNYEAQ. The CDR3 runs 14 residues. The CDR3 protein is CASSLSGYNNEQYL. DNA of the CDR3: TGTGCCAGCAGCTTAAGCGGTTATAACAACGAGCAGTACCTC.

The rearrangement uses TRBV19 and TRBJ1-2; D is uncertain. CDR3 length equals 13 residues. Deletions cut 7 bases from V and 10 bases from J, with 19 bases between. In germline, CDR1 is LNHDA, CDR2 SQIVND (reference sequence). DNA for the CDR3: TGTGCCAGTAAACGACGGCAGGAATTCGTCTACACCTTC. This codes for CASKRRQEFVYTF.

This clonotype occurred many times. The gene calls are TRBV4-1 and TRBJ1-5; D gene uncertain. The CDR3 runs to 17 residues. Trimming removed 1 base at V and 0 bases at J, with 13 bases between. Germline CDR1 is MGHRA and CDR2 is YSYEKL. The CDR3 nucleotides read TGCGCCAGCAGCCAAGTACTATTGGAAGATAGCAATCAGCCCCAGCATTTT. Translating gives CASSQVLLEDSNQPQHF.